This T cell receptor beta chain is drawn from a study of T cells in Graves' hyperthyroidism and ophthalmopathy. Study-wide results and caveats: From stable hyperthyroidism, ophthalmopathy was separated by a 13 V-J model. Most thyroid clonotypes that were expanded above 0.001 also turned up in blood.

To note about this clonotype: Antigen: not known.

Uncontrolled infection, other autoimmune disease, pregnancy or lactation disqualified patients from enrolment. On the basis of clinical symptoms, serum thyroxine and TRAb, thyroid ultrasound and orbital computed tomography, diagnoses were made. The CDR3 totals 14 residues. Germline V gene sequence: CDR1 SEHNR, CDR2 FQNEAQ (reference sequence). Trimming removed 5 bases from V and 4 bases from J, with 14 bases in between. From RNA transcripts, TCR beta CDR3 regions were amplified. The TCR CDR3 was amplified in a first-round RT-PCR using the HTBI primer set. MiXCR, applied by TCRdb to the multiplex PCR reads, yields one record per CDR3 protein. The sample gives 500,000 to 650,000 distinct CDR3 sequences, 40% to 55% of which show up once; about 45% is in the top ten.

The sequence was obtained from an adult woman with Graves' disease, either hyperthyroidism or ophthalmopathy (not recorded which). Sequencing was performed on peripheral blood or thyroid tissue (not recorded which). V and J are TRBV7-9 and TRBJ1-2, with TRBD1 as a possible D gene (6 bases). The CDR3: CASSRDKGGYGYTF. The CDR3 nucleotides are TGTGCCAGCAGCCGGGACAAAGGGGGCTATGGCTACACCTTC.